This T cell receptor (beta chain) derives from a study of type 1 regulatory T cells. Study at large: This in vitro CD4 product, T-allo10, is enriched for Tr1 cells and alloantigen-specific. General study points: Tr1 cells had a more restricted TCR repertoire than non-Tr1 cells.

By sample fraction, this clonotype is medium-sized. Its antigen is as yet unknown. Trimming took off 1 base at V and 1 base at J, with 7 bases between the two ends. Germline V CDR1 and CDR2: SGHTA, FQGTGA. The CDR3 spans 15 residues. Using its own MiXCR run on the reads, TCRdb lists one record per CDR3 protein. The table records about 62,000 distinct CDR3 sequences, less than 70% of them present only once. The rearrangement joins TRBV7-3 to TRBJ2-2; D remains ambiguous. The sequence derives from a human donor in good health. The sequenced material came from cultured non-Tr1 T cells, either the whole culture or a sorted T cell fraction (not recorded which). The CDR3 DNA is TGTGCCAGCAGCTTAATGGCACAGAACACCGGGGAGCTGTTTTTT. Amino acids: CASSLMAQNTGELFF.